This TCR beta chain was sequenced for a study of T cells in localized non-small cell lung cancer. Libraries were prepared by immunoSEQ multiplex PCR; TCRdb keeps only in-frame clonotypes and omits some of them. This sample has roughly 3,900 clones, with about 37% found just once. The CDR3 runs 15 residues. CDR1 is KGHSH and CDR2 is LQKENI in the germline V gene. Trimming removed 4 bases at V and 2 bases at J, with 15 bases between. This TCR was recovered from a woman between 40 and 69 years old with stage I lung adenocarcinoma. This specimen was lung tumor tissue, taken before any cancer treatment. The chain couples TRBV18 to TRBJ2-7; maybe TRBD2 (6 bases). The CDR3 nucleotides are TGTGCCAGCTCACTCCAAGGTAGCGGCCCCTACGAGCAGTACTTC. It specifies CASSLQGSGPYEQYF.